A selection of T cell receptor beta chains follows, all from one sample in a study of OX40 agonist ivuxolimab in advanced cancers. This table comes from immunoSEQ multiplex PCR, and its TCRdb copy is limited to in-frame clones, with some not included. The table records about 100,000 clones, approximately 90% of them present only once. Material: CD4+ or CD8+ T cells sorted from blood, obtained in a trial of the OX40 agonist ivuxolimab. The receptors originated from an adult with an advanced solid tumor such as melanoma, head and neck, liver or kidney cancer. The conserved cysteine and the conserved F or W are not part of the CDR3 here.

V gene | CDR3 protein
TRBV5-1 | ASSFEPGGHEQY
TRBV25-1 | ASSDLGGSGNTIY
TRBV5-4 | ASSSGQAKTEAF
TRBV9 | ASSAWTSGNTGELF
TRBV6-1 | ASTSQGASTDTQY
TRBV12-5 | ASGLDRNTEAF
TRBV4-1 | ASSQEPPTLNNEQF
TRBV5-1 | ASSLVGHQEGYT
TRBV2 | ARRTTGAYEQY
TRBV9 | ASRSTGGDTGELF
TRBV18 | ASSPGYHEQF
TRBV19 | ASSSLAGGKNEQY
TRBV4-2 | ASSPLLRDRVGETQY
TRBV4-1 | ASSQPLGDTQY
TRBV10-3 | AISEGSDYGYT
TRBV28 | ASRGADDGAGQETQY
TRBV7-2 | ASSPTREGETQY
TRBV19 | ASSPNGNTIY
TRBV29-1 | SVGTGTSSYNEQF
TRBV7-8 | ASSLGGAYGYT
TRBV9 | ASSVRTSGTYNEQF
TRBV28 | ASRLAGVTDTQY
TRBV5-1 | ASSLGGHGLYEQY
TRBV11-2 | ASSLGVGRATEQF
TRBV15 | ATTSGRNYEQY
TRBV27 | ASSLQGASPLH
TRBV14 | ASDPDRGYEQY
TRBV4-1 | ASSPFMSGSAYEQY
TRBV9 | ASSGSWASGGETQY
TRBV6-5 | ASSSREGYGYT
TRBV7-8 | ASSFVDSGSSYEQY
TRBV4-3 | ASSQAPGVAFDYGYT
TRBV9 | ASSPDPSNQPQH
TRBV7-9 | ASTPGGVFYEQY
TRBV19 | ASSMTGQGKGNTIY
TRBV5-1 | ASSFLGDSNQPQH
TRBV28 | ASSLGRLIEAF
TRBV9 | ASSVVGHYNTEAF